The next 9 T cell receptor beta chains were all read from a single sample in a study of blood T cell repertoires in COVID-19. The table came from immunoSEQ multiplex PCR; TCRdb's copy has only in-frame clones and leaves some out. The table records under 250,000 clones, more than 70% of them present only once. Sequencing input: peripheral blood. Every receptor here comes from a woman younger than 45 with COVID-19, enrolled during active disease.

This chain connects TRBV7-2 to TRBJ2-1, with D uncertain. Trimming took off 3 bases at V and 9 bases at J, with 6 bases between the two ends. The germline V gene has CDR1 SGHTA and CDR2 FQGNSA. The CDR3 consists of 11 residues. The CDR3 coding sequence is TGTGCCAGCAGCTTCATCGGTGAGCAGTTCTTC. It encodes CASSFIGEQFF.

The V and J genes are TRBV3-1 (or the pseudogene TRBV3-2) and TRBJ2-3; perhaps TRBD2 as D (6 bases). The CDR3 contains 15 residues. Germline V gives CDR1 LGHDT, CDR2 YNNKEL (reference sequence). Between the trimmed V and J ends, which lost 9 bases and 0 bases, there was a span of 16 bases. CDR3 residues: CARSSPGESTDTQYF. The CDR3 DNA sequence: TGTGCCAGGTCTTCCCCGGGGGAGAGCACAGATACGCAGTATTTT.

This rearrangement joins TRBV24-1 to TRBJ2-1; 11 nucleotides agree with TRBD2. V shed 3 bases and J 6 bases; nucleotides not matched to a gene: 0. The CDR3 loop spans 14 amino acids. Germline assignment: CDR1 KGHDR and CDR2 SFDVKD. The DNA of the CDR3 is TGTGCCACCAGTGATGGGACTAGCGGCAATGAGCAGTTCTTC. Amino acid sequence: CATSDGTSGNEQFF.

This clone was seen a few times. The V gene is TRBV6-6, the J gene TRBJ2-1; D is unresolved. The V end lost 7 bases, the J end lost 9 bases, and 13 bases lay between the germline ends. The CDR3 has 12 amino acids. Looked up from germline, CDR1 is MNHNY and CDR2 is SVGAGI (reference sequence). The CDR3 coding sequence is TGTGCCAGCAACTCAATTCGCTTTGAGCAGTTCTTC. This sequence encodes CASNSIRFEQFF.

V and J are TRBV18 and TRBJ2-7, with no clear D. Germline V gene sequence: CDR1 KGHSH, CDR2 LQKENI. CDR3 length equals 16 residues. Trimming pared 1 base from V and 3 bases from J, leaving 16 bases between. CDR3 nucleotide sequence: TGTGCCAGCTCACCACTACCTAGACCTGAATACTACGAGCAGTACGTC. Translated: CASSPLPRPEYYEQYV.

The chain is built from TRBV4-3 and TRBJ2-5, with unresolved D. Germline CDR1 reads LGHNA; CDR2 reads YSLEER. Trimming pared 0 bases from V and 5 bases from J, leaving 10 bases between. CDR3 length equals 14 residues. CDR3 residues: CASSQDAWRETQYF. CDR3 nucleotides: TGCGCCAGCAGCCAAGACGCCTGGCGGGAGACCCAGTACTTC.

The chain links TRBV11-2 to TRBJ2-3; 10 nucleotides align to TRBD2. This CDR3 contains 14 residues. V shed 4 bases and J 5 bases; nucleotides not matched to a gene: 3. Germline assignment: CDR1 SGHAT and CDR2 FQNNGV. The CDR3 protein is CASSSGTSVDTQYF. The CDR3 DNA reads TGTGCCAGCAGCTCCGGGACTAGCGTAGATACGCAGTATTTT.

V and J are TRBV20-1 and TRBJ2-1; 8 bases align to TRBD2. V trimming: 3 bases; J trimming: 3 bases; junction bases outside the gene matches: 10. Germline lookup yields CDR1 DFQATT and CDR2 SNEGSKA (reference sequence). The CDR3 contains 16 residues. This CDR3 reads CSASSSGSFRYNEQFF. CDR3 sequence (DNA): TGCAGTGCTAGTTCAAGCGGGAGCTTTCGCTACAATGAGCAGTTCTTC.

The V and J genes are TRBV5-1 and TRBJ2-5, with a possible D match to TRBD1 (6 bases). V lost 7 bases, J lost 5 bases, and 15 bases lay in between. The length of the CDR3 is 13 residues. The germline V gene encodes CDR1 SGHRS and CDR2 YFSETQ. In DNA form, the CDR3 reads TGCGCCAGCCAGACAGGTCTCGGTGAGACCCAGTACTTC. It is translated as CASQTGLGETQYF.